This T cell receptor (beta chain) was recorded in a study of Ad26.COV2.S vaccination and SARS-CoV-2 variants. Study overall: Administration of Ad26.COV2.S was intramuscular, either once or twice 56 days apart. The study, taken as a whole, reports: Measurements of TCR breadth and depth may have given underestimates of the total T cell responses. Reportedly, spike-specific CD8+ and CD4+ T cell responses achieved substantial breadth once vaccination had taken place.

Treatment: roughly 20 received Ad26.COV2.S at low or high dose, single or two shots; several received placebo; per-sample allocation not given. Repertoires come from day 63 after the first vaccine or placebo injection. Its platform was an Ad26 vector, and its expressed antigen was Wuhan-strain SARS-CoV-2 spike. With regard to this clone: Its antigen is currently unknown.

Between the trimmed V and J ends, which lost 6 bases and 6 bases, there was a span of 9 bases. The CDR3 is 13 amino acids. Germline CDR1 reads MNHEY; CDR2 reads SVGAGI. Libraries were prepared by immunoSEQ multiplex PCR; TCRdb keeps only in-frame clonotypes and omits some of them. The sample has roughly 390,000 clones, about 88% seen once; the top ten hold more than 3%. The chain is built from TRBV6-5 and TRBJ1-6, with D possibly TRBD1 on 6 matching bases. This sample comprised peripheral blood, obtained in a trial of Ad26.COV2.S vaccine versus placebo. The receptor was isolated from a person aged 18-65 years who received the Ad26.COV2.S COVID-19 vaccine or a placebo. The CDR3 loop reads CASSGRGNSPLHF. CDR3 nucleotides: TGTGCCAGCAGCGGCAGGGGTAATTCACCCCTCCACTTT.